The present TCR beta chain was sequenced within a study of tumor and adjacent non-tumor tissue in lung cancer listed by TCRdb under 2018. The study in broad terms: Patients with adenocarcinoma (about 12), squamous cell carcinoma (2) and small cell lung cancer (1) were included in the cohort. The 15 enrolled patients, of whom approximately 10 were men and 5 were women, were aged roughly 30 to 76 years and were diagnosed with TNM stage I to III disease. For each patient, one tumor sample and one normal lung sample were taken, giving around 30 paired specimens that underwent TCRbeta CDR3 sequencing. Bulk TCRbeta repertoires were compared between lung tumor tissue and matched distant non-tumor lung tissue obtained from 15 lung cancer patients. Sequencing produced about 130,000,000 productive TCRbeta reads in total, an average of approximately 4.5 million reads per sample.

What the authors observed across the whole study: Neither the sequencing platform nor unique molecular identifiers are mentioned in the methods. Because peripheral blood was not sequenced, the blood TCRbeta repertoires of the lung cancer patients in the study went unexamined. Tumor tissue showed significantly greater TCR diversity (inverse Simpson) than normal lung tissue (approximately 400 vs 170, P = 0.0075, Mann-Whitney U test). With only approximately 16 patients in the cohort, the authors noted that larger samples and more detailed clinical data are needed. A significantly larger cumulative share of the repertoire was made up by the top 100 clones in normal lung than in tumor tissue. TCR diversity was significantly higher in younger patients, and greater tumor TCR diversity was associated with shorter overall survival and shorter disease-free survival.

RNA was isolated from bulk unsorted tissue, and RNA quality was assessed with a NanoDrop ND-1000 and an Agilent 2100. All donors had newly diagnosed lung cancer, had not received prior chemotherapy, and were admitted for thoracic surgery in China between August and November 2014. The study excluded patients who had received radiotherapy or chemotherapy before or who had another cancer at the same time. Pieces of surgical tissue measuring about 1-2.1 cm3 were kept in RNAlater solution and held at -80 degrees C until needed. The library came from multiplex PCR. The run used an Illumina HiSeq 2500. Following protocols modified from ARM-PCR, the researchers constructed TCRbeta libraries through three rounds of nested PCR with primers (Table S4). Before sequencing, PCR products of 200-500 bp were cut from the gel and purified using the QIAquick gel extraction kit. As for the original processing: Trimmomatic was used to clean the reads, FLASH merged the cleaned reads into complete CDR3 sequences, and MiTCR assigned the sequences to V(D)J germline segments. VDJtools was used to compute clonal diversity as the inverse Simpson's index. A read counted as productive if the sequence was in-frame and lacked a premature stop codon. TCRdb itself trimmed the public reads at Q25 with fastp, ran MiXCR and retained productive beta chains. Each CDR3 protein gets just one entry, which takes the most common genes and DNA from the rows behind it. The V and J calls follow TCRdb's processing rather than the paper's. The sample table shows some 90,000 distinct CDR3 sequences, and roughly 62% are seen once. The leading ten clones occupy around 16% of the sample.

Here V drops 1 base and J drops 4 bases, and the junction holds 26 bases not matched to any gene. In the germline V gene, CDR1 corresponds to LGHNA and CDR2 to YNFKEQ. Spanning cysteine to phenylalanine, the CDR3 consists of 24 amino acids. The sequence is cut down to CDR3 DNA, 72 bases in frame from base 1. This clonotype was seen a single time. Its antigen is still unknown. Per-nucleotide qualities are absent, and no much larger clonotype sits a single base away. One read yields weak evidence. The source of this sequence is a man between 65 and 85 years old with non-small cell lung cancer. Material for sequencing was lung tumor tissue. The sequence joins TRBV4-2 to TRBJ2-3; TRBD2 fits 13 bases in the junction. The CDR3 here reads CASSQAPQPPGTSGARPGADTQYF. Read as DNA, the sequence is TGTGCCAGCAGCCAAGCTCCCCAACCTCCCGGGACTAGCGGGGCGAGGCCAGGGGCAGATACGCAGTATTTT.